The 21 T cell receptor beta chains below come from one sample, sequenced in a study of CD8 T cells in Susac syndrome. The RNA input was about 0.5 to 1 ug, and it was reverse transcribed with random hexamers. TCRdb re-called the immunoSEQ multiplex PCR reads with MiXCR, one entry per CDR3 protein. The sample shows 100,000 to 150,000 distinct CDR3 sequences, around 96% of them seen only once. Specimen: CD8+ T cells from PBMCs. Receptors originate from a human donor with Susac syndrome.

J is TRBJ2-5 and V is TRBV19; TRBD2 agrees at 8 bases. Germline CDR1 is LNHDA and CDR2 is SQIVND (reference sequence). The CDR3 is made up of 13 amino acids. After removal of 7 bases from V and 3 bases from J, the junction contained 4 bases not matched to a gene. CDR3 DNA: TGTGCCAGTAAGAGCGGGAGTAAAGAGACCCAGTACTTC. Encoded protein: CASKSGSKETQYF.

V is TRBV20-1 and J is TRBJ1-1, with TRBD1 matching over 9 bases. Per the germline V gene, CDR1 is DFQATT and CDR2 is SNEGSKA (reference sequence). The CDR3 is 14 residues long. Trimming at V came to 0 bases and at J to 6 bases, leaving 5 bases not matched to a gene. DNA of the CDR3: TGCAGTGCTAGAGATTGGGACAGGGCCCCTGAAGCTTTCTTT. It specifies CSARDWDRAPEAFF.

Note on this clonotype: An end of the junction does not agree with germline; a read error may underlie this. The CDR3: CASSQEAVAEAQYF. DNA for the CDR3: TGTGCCAGCAGCCAAGAGGCAGTCGCAGAGGCCCAGTACTTC. The chain has TRBV3-1 and TRBJ2-5, with D unclear. The CDR3 runs 14 residues. Germline V CDR1 and CDR2: LGHDT, YNNKEL (reference sequence).

This rearrangement joins TRBV6-1 to TRBJ2-1, with 7 positions matching TRBD2. Germline loops: CDR1 MNHNS, CDR2 SASEGT. CDR3 length equals 16 residues. Trimming cost V 4 bases and J 2 bases; bases outside gene matches: 8. DNA of the CDR3: TGTGCCAGCAGTGCTATCTTTGGGGGGGCCTACAATGAGCAGTTCTTC. This codes for CASSAIFGGAYNEQFF.

The V call is TRBV14, the J call TRBJ2-1; perhaps TRBD2 as D (5 bases). Germline V gene data show CDR1 as SGHDN and CDR2 as FVKESK. The V end lost 1 base, the J end lost 6 bases, and 16 bases lay between the germline ends. The CDR3 contains 16 residues. CDR3 nucleotides: TGTGCCAGCAGCCAAGTGCATACGGGGAGTTTCAATGAGCAGTTCTTC. It specifies CASSQVHTGSFNEQFF. The whole variable domain, filled in from reference TRBV14 and TRBJ2-1, reads EAGVTQFPSHSVIEKGQTVTLRCDPISGHDNLYWYRRVMGKEIKFLLHFVKESKQDESGMPNNRFLAERTGGTYSTLKVQPAELEDSGVYFCASSQVHTGSFNEQFFGPGTRLTVL.

The V gene is TRBV13, the J gene TRBJ2-5, with D possibly TRBD2 on 5 matching bases. V was trimmed by 3 bases and J by 5 bases, leaving 13 bases between them. This CDR3 has 14 residues. Germline CDR1 reads PRHDT; CDR2 reads FYEKMQ (reference sequence). In DNA form, the CDR3 reads TGTGCCAGCAGCTTGTTGTTTGGGAGCGAGACCCAGTACTTC. Its translation is CASSLLFGSETQYF.

The chain joins TRBV7-6 to TRBJ2-2; D gene uncertain. The CDR3 contains 14 residues. Deletions cut 2 bases from V and 6 bases from J, with 10 bases between. Germline V gene lookup returns CDR1 SGHVS and CDR2 FNYEAQ. The CDR3 is CASSLQDRAGELFF. In DNA form, the CDR3 reads TGTGCCAGCAGCTTACAGGATAGGGCCGGGGAGCTGTTTTTT.

The gene calls are TRBV6-5 and TRBJ2-5; 8 nucleotides agree with TRBD2. Germline V gene data show CDR1 as MNHEY and CDR2 as SVGAGI. The CDR3 totals 15 residues. V lost 4 bases, J lost 1 base, and 5 bases stayed unmatched. CDR3 sequence: CASSSAGGPQETQYF. In DNA, the CDR3 is TGTGCCAGCAGTTCCGCGGGAGGCCCCCAAGAGACCCAGTACTTC.

The chain joins TRBV6-5 to TRBJ2-2; D is undetermined. CDR3 length equals 11 residues. Germline CDR1 reads MNHEY; CDR2 reads SVGAGI. Trimming took 11 bases from V and 4 from J, leaving 8 bases between them. The DNA for the CDR3 is TGTGCCGCCATGAGCACCGGGGAGCTGTTTTTT. This translates into CAAMSTGELFF.

This rearrangement joins TRBV7-3 to TRBJ2-1; 10 positions agree with TRBD1. The CDR3 covers 14 residues. Germline CDR1 is SGHTA and CDR2 is FQGTGA. V lost 5 bases to trimming and J lost 5 bases; unmatched junction nucleotides: 3. The CDR3 DNA follows: TGTGCCAGCAGCCCCGGGACAGGGGACAATGAGCAGTTCTTC. Its translation: CASSPGTGDNEQFF. The entire variable domain, with the rest obtained from reference TRBV7-3 and TRBJ2-1, is as follows: GAGVSQTPSNKVTEKGKYVELRCDPISGHTALYWYRQSLGQGPEFLIYFQGTGAADDSGLPNDRFFAVRPEGSVSTLKIQRTERGDSAVYLCASSPGTGDNEQFFGPGTRLTVL.

A single count supports this clonotype. The DNA for the CDR3 is TGTGCCAGCAGCGTACGGGCAGGGGGGGATCAGCCCCAGCATTTT. Its protein is CASSVRAGGDQPQHF. The chain carries TRBV9 and TRBJ1-5, with 7 positions matching TRBD1. The germline V gene has CDR1 SGDLS and CDR2 YYNGEE. The CDR3 is 15 residues long. The J segment lost 5 bases and the V segment lost 1 base, leaving 6 bases of the junction unmatched.

The chain links TRBV20-1 to TRBJ2-7, with 8 bases that match TRBD2. The trim removed 2 bases at V and 5 bases at J, leaving 8 bases unmatched. This CDR3 is 14 amino acids long. Germline V gives CDR1 DFQATT, CDR2 SNEGSKA (reference sequence). The CDR3 DNA reads TGCAGTGCTAGAAGACAGCGGGAGCCCCACGAGCAGTACTTC. This translates into CSARRQREPHEQYF.

This sequence joins TRBV30 and TRBJ1-2; TRBD1 matches at 8 bases. Germline V gene data show CDR1 as GTSNPN and CDR2 as SVGIG (reference sequence). This CDR3 contains 13 residues. The trim removed 4 bases at V and 7 bases at J, leaving 8 bases unmatched. CDR3 nucleotides: TGTGCCTGGAACCCAGGGGGCCTATCTGGCTACACCTTC. Translating it yields CAWNPGGLSGYTF.

V and J are TRBV13 and TRBJ2-1; D is unresolved. The V gene lost 1 base and the J gene lost 7 bases, with 11 bases spanning the gap. The CDR3 totals 14 residues. The germline V gene encodes CDR1 PRHDT and CDR2 FYEKMQ (reference sequence). The CDR3 DNA reads as TGTGCCAGCAGCTTAGCTCCAGTCGGAAATGAGCAGTTCTTC. It translates to CASSLAPVGNEQFF. The full variable domain, completed using reference TRBV13 and TRBJ2-1, is AAGVIQSPRHLIKEKRETATLKCYPIPRHDTVYWYQQGPGQDPQFLISFYEKMQSDKGSIPDRFSAQQFSDYHSELNMSSLELGDSALYFCASSLAPVGNEQFFGPGTRLTVL.

V usage is TRBV12-3 or TRBV12-4 and J usage is TRBJ2-3; D not resolved. CDR3 length: 14 residues. V lost 2 bases and J 4 bases, leaving 10 bases between the germline ends. In DNA, the CDR3 is TGTGCCAGCAGTTTATCCGGCCCGGCAGATACGCAGTATTTT. Protein: CASSLSGPADTQYF.

This chain links TRBV6-1 with TRBJ1-1; possibly TRBD1 for D (6 bases). The germline V gene encodes CDR1 MNHNS and CDR2 SASEGT. V was pared by 3 bases and J by 1 base, with 9 bases between. The CDR3 is 14 residues long. As DNA, the CDR3 is TGTGCCAGCAGTGAGGGACACGAGAACACTGAAGCTTTCTTT. Amino acid sequence: CASSEGHENTEAFF.

This chain links TRBV7-8 with TRBJ2-3, with a weak D call TRBD2 (6 bases). This CDR3 contains 16 residues. With 4 bases removed from V and 3 bases from J, the gap between germline ends came to 17 bases. Germline V gene sequence: CDR1 SGHVS, CDR2 FQNEAQ. The CDR3 DNA reads TGTGCCAGCAGCTCTAGAAAGGAGGGGATTACAGATACGCAGTATTTT. Protein sequence: CASSSRKEGITDTQYF.

The chain links TRBV4-3 to TRBJ1-3; TRBD1 agrees at 9 bases. With V trimmed by 6 bases and J by 2 bases, 5 bases remained unmatched. Per germline, CDR1 LGHNA and CDR2 YSLEER. The CDR3 extends over 15 amino acids. The CDR3 DNA is TGCGCCAGCAGAGAAGGGACAGGGCCTGGAAACACCATATATTTT. Translated, it gives CASREGTGPGNTIYF.

The chain joins TRBV9 to TRBJ1-5, with D possibly matching TRBD1 (5 bases). The germline V gene has CDR1 SGDLS and CDR2 YYNGEE. The V end lost 0 bases, the J end lost 8 bases, and 12 bases lay between the germline ends. This CDR3 has 14 residues. The chain's CDR3 is CASSVDGGLEPQHF. CDR3 coding DNA: TGTGCCAGCAGCGTAGACGGGGGGTTGGAGCCCCAGCATTTT.

The chain recombines TRBV20-1 with TRBJ2-5; possibly TRBD1 for D (6 bases). Trimming removed 5 bases at V and 1 base at J, with 11 bases between. Per the germline V gene, CDR1 is DFQATT and CDR2 is SNEGSKA (reference sequence). The CDR3 is 13 amino acids. CDR3 in DNA: TGCAGTGCTCACCGGGACACCCAAGAGACCCAGTACTTC. Protein sequence: CSAHRDTQETQYF.

The rearrangement joins TRBV12-3 or TRBV12-4 to TRBJ1-2; D gene uncertain. Trimming stripped 3 bases from V and 7 bases from J, with 12 bases between. The CDR3 totals 13 residues. CDR3: CASSLGLTRGYTF. CDR3 nucleotide sequence: TGTGCCAGCAGTTTGGGTCTCACCCGTGGCTACACCTTC.